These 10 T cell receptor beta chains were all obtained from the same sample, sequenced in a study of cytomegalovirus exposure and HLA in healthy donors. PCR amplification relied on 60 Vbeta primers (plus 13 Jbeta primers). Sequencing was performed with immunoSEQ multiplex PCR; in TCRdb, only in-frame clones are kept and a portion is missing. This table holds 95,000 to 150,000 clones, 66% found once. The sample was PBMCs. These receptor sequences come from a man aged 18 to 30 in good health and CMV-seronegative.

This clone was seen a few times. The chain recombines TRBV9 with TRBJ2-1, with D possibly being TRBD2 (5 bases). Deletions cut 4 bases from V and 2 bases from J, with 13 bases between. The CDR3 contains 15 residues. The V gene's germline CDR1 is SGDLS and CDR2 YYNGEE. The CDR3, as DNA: TGTGCCAGCAGCTCAGAGGGAGCTACCTACAATGAGCAGTTCTTC. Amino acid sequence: CASSSEGATYNEQFF.

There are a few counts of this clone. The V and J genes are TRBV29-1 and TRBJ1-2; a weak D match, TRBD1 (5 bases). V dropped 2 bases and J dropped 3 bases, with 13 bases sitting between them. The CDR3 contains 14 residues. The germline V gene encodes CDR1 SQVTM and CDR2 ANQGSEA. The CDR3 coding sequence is TGCAGCGTTGAATCCTCGGACACCTACTATGGCTACACCTTC. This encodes CSVESSDTYYGYTF.

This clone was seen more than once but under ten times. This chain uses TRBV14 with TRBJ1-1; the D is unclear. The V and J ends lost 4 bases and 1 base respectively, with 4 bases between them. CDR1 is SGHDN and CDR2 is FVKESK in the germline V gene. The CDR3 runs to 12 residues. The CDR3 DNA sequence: TGTGCCAGCAGCCGAGCGAACACTGAAGCTTTCTTT. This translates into CASSRANTEAFF.

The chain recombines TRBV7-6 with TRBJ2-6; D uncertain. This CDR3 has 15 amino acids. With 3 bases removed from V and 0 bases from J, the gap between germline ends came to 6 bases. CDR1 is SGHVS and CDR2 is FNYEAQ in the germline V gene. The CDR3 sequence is CASSLQISGANVLTF. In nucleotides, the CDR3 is TGTGCCAGCAGCTTGCAGATCTCTGGGGCCAACGTCCTGACTTTC.

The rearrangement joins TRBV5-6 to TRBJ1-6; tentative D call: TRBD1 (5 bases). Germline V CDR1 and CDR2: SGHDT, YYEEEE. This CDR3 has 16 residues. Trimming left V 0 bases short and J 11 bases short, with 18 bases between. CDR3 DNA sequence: TGTGCCAGCAGCTTGGGGTCGGGACTCCTTTTGACACCCCTCCACTTT. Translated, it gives CASSLGSGLLLTPLHF.

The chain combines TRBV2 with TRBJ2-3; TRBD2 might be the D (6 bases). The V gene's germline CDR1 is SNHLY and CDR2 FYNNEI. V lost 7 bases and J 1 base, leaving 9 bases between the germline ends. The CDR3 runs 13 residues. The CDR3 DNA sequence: TGTGCCAGCAAGACGGGGGGCACAGATACGCAGTATTTT. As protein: CASKTGGTDTQYF.

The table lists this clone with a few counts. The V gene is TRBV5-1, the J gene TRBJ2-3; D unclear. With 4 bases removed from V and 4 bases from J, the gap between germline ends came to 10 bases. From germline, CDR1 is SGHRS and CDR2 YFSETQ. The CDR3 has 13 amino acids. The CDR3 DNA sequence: TGCGCCAGCAGCCATCCGGGTGCAGATACGCAGTATTTT. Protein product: CASSHPGADTQYF.

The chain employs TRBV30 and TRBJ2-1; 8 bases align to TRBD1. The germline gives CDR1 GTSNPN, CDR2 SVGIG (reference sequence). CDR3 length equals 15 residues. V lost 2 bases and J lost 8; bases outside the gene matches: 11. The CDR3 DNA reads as TGTGCCTGGAGTCCCCTACAGGGGGTTCTGTATGAGCAGTTCTTC. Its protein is CAWSPLQGVLYEQFF.

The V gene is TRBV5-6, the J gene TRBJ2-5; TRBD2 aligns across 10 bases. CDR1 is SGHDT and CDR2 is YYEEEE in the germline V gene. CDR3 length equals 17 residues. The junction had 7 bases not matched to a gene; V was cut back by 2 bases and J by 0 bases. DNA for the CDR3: TGTGCCAGCAGCTTCAGGACTAGCGGAGAGTACCAAGAGACCCAGTACTTC. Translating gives CASSFRTSGEYQETQYF.

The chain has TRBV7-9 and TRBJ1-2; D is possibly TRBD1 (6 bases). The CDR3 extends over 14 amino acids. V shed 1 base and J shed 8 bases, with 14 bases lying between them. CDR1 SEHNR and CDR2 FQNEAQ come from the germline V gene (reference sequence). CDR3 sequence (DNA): TGTGCCAGCAGCTTAGGGGACATCCCTTCGGGCTACACCTTC. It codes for CASSLGDIPSGYTF.